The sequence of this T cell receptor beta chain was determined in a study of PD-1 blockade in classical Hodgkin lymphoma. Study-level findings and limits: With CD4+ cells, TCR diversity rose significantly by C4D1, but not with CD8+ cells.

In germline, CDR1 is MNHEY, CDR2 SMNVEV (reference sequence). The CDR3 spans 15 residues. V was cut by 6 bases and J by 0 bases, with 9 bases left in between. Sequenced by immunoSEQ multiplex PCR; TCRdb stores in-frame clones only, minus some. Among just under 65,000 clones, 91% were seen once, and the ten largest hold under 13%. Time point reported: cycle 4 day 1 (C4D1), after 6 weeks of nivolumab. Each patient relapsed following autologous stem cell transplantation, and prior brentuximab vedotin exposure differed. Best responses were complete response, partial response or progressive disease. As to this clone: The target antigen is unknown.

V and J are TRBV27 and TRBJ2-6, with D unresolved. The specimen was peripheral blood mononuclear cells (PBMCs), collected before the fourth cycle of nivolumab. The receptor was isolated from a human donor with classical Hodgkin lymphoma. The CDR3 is CASRLAFSGANVLTF. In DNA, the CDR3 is TGTGCCAGCAGGTTGGCGTTCTCTGGGGCCAACGTCCTGACTTTC.